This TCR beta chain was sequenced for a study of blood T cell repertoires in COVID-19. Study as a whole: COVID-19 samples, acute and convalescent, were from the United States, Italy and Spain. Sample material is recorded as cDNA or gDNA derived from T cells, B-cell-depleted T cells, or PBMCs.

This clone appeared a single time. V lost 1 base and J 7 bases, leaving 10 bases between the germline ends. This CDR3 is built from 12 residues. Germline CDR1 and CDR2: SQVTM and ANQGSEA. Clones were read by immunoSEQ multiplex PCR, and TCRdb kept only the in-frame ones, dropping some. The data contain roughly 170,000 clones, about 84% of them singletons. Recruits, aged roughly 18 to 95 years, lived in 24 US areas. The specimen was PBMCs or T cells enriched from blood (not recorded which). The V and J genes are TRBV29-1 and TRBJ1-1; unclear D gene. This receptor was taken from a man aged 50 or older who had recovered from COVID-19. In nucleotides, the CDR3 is TGCAGCGTTGAAGCCGTTGCGATTGAAGCTTTCTTT. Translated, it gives CSVEAVAIEAFF. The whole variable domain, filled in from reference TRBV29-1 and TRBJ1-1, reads SAVISQKPSRDICQRGTSLTIQCQVDSQVTMMFWYRQQPGQSLTLIATANQGSEATYESGFVIDKFPISRPNLTFSTLTVSNMSPEDSSIYLCSVEAVAIEAFFGQGTRLTVV.